This T cell receptor (beta chain) was sequenced for a study of patients and donors after allogeneic stem cell transplantation (dated by TCRdb to 2018 to 2020). Preparation of the library involved RT-PCR. Sequencing relied on a NextSeq 550. TCRdb ran its own pipeline on the public reads, namely fastp trimming at Q25 and MiXCR clone calling, and kept in-frame beta chains. Here each entry gathers all rows of one CDR3 protein and keeps the most common genes and DNA. Recorded for this sample are roughly 40,000 distinct CDR3 sequences; more than 30% of them occurred a single time. The ten largest clonotypes hold about two thirds of the sample. This clonotype was observed at least ten times. Its cognate antigen has yet to be identified. Base qualities are not at hand, and no much larger clone is one base apart. V and J are truncated by 1 base and 8 bases respectively, leaving an intervening sequence of 14 bases. Inclusive of the bounding cysteine and phenylalanine, the CDR3 is 14 residues long. The read is trimmed to its CDR3 DNA, 42 bases read in frame from base 1. CDR1 and CDR2 are read off the germline V gene (reference sequence) as DFQATT and SNEGSKA.

This receptor chain uses TRBV20-1 and TRBJ1-4; the D segment cannot be called with confidence. The source material was blood, either unsorted or a sorted T cell fraction (not recorded which). The clonotype comes from a human donor who was either an allogeneic HSCT recipient or a stem cell or donor lymphocyte infusion donor (not recorded which). It is not recorded whose cells these are; they may come from a transplant donor. The CDR3 protein: CSARVMYGPEKLFF. The DNA is as follows: TGCAGTGCTAGAGTCATGTACGGTCCAGAAAAACTGTTTTTT.